Listed below are T cell receptor beta chains from one sample, sequenced in a study of blood T cell repertoires in COVID-19. The assay was immunoSEQ multiplex PCR, and TCRdb's table has in-frame clones only and misses some. The repertoire consists of over 70,000 clones, with about 88% occurring once and the leading ten covering 18%. Material: peripheral blood. Receptor source: a human donor in a cohort sampled during active COVID-19. The CDR3 runs from the conserved cysteine through the conserved F or W. Fields, in order: J gene, V gene, CDR3 protein.

TRBJ1-2 TRBV29-1 CSAGNGEHYGYTF
TRBJ1-1 TRBV19 CASTDLGQGGYTEAFF
TRBJ2-3 TRBV15 CATTGPVSTDTQYF
TRBJ1-1 TRBV7-5 CARSLEWGAHTEAFF
TRBJ1-1 TRBV18 CASSSDRVKTTEAFF
TRBJ1-1 TRBV6-5 CASSAKGGTEAFF
TRBJ2-3 TRBV5-5 CASSSPDRSSTDTQYF
TRBJ2-1 TRBV29-1 CSVEDGVLGLAGQFF
TRBJ2-6 TRBV19 CASTDPRAGVAGANVLTF
TRBJ2-5 TRBV11-3 CASSRGQGGLETQYF
TRBJ1-2 TRBV6-2/TRBV6-3 CASSFYPQWADVDYGYTF
TRBJ2-4 TRBV27 CASAPEGLGKNIQYF
TRBJ1-2 TRBV3-1/TRBV3-2 CASSQMAQNGYTF
TRBJ2-7 TRBV15 CATSRDLGDRAYEQYF
TRBJ2-7 TRBV7-8 CASSLVLAGGYEQYF
TRBJ1-1 TRBV29-1 CSVAVQTGPTEAFF
TRBJ1-1 TRBV9 CASSVAGNTEAFF
TRBJ1-5 TRBV5-6 CASSYRDVGNQPQHF
TRBJ1-1 TRBV28 CASSSPPGMNTEAFF
TRBJ2-1 TRBV10-1 CASSEALNGRAYNEQFF
TRBJ1-5 TRBV14 CASSQGLQGRGNQPQHF
TRBJ1-5 TRBV7-8 CASSMTGSDQPQHF
TRBJ2-7 TRBV20-1 CSASRLAGEQYF
TRBJ1-5 TRBV2 CARGGGGQPQHF
TRBJ2-3 TRBV9 CASSGPQGRDTQYF
TRBJ1-1 TRBV4-3 CASSQPRGRAVEAFF
TRBJ1-6 TRBV3-1/TRBV3-2 CASSQVGTGNSPLHF
TRBJ2-7 TRBV10-3 CACGEDRPYEQYF
TRBJ1-4 TRBV9 CASSVGQPNEKLFF
TRBJ2-7 TRBV27 CASSLHRTSYEQYF
TRBJ1-2 TRBV5-1 CASSLGRDTKNYGYTF
TRBJ1-1 TRBV2 CASIPDRAGTEAFF